One TCR beta chain is described in this entry. Its specificity is not known. These data are taken from a study of T cells in localized non-small cell lung cancer. General study results and limits: Exceeding tumor, uninvolved adjacent lung had the highest T cell clonality.

Libraries were prepared by immunoSEQ multiplex PCR; TCRdb keeps only in-frame clonotypes and omits some of them. The sample contains about 2,600 clones, 21% of which appear only once. Sequenced material: normal lung tissue next to the tumor, taken before any cancer treatment. This TCR derives from a woman between 35 and 70 years old with stage I lung adenocarcinoma.

The CDR3 region is CASSPQANEQFF. The CDR3 DNA is TGTGCCAGCAGCCCCCAAGCCAATGAGCAGTTCTTC. The rearrangement links TRBV9 to TRBJ2-1; D ambiguous. Trimming took 4 bases from V and 6 from J, leaving 8 bases between them. The CDR3 covers 12 residues. Germline V gene sequence: CDR1 SGDLS, CDR2 YYNGEE.